Listed below are T cell receptor beta chains from one sample, sequenced in a study of control samples from healthy donors and cancer patients. This table comes from immunoSEQ multiplex PCR, and its TCRdb copy is limited to in-frame clones, with some not included. The sample contains about 98,000 clones, around three quarters of which appear only once. Material for sequencing was blood. The receptors originated from a woman aged 25 to 45 in good health. Both conserved end residues are part of each CDR3. D genes are given only for firm matches. A clone size is listed for some rows: how often the clone was seen (once, few, many), or a class if it is expanded.

d_call	j_call	v_call	clone_size	cdr3_aa	cdr3_nt
NA	TRBJ1-2	TRBV11-2	once	CASSLDKLDYGYTF	TGTGCCAGCAGCTTAGATAAATTGGACTATGGCTACACCTTC
NA	TRBJ1-4	TRBV9	NA	CASSGTQYEKLFF	TGTGCCAGCAGCGGAACACAGTATGAAAAACTGTTTTTT
NA	TRBJ2-5	TRBV7-8	once	CASSLGLPGQETQYF	TGTGCCAGCAGCTTAGGTCTTCCGGGACAAGAGACCCAGTACTTC
NA	TRBJ2-6	TRBV19	NA	CASSIDRGSGANVLTF	TGTGCCAGTAGTATAGATCGCGGTAGTGGGGCCAACGTCCTGACTTTC
TRBD1	TRBJ1-2	TRBV30	NA	CAWSGDRTPYGYTF	TGTGCCTGGAGTGGGGACAGGACCCCCTATGGCTACACCTTC
NA	TRBJ1-1	TRBV7-2	NA	CASSLSTGNTEAFF	TGTGCCAGCAGCTTATCAACAGGGAACACTGAAGCTTTCTTT
NA	TRBJ2-1	TRBV6-2/TRBV6-3	NA	CASSYLGGSYNEQFF	TGTGCCAGCAGTTACCTAGGGGGCTCCTACAATGAGCAGTTCTTC
NA	TRBJ2-2	TRBV19	NA	CASSPRGFTGELFF	TGTGCCAGTAGCCCAAGAGGATTCACCGGGGAGCTGTTTTTT
TRBD2	TRBJ2-3	TRBV9	NA	CASSVGTRSLLAGGITDTQYF	TGTGCCAGCAGCGTAGGGACCCGATCCCTCCTAGCGGGGGGAATCACAGATACGCAGTATTTT
TRBD1	TRBJ1-1	TRBV11-2	NA	CASSLDWGQVNTEAFF	TGTGCCAGCAGCTTAGATTGGGGACAGGTGAACACTGAAGCTTTCTTT
NA	TRBJ1-6	TRBV19	NA	CASSAPRGGRYSPLHF	TGTGCCAGTAGTGCCCCCCGAGGCGGCCGTTATTCACCCCTCCACTTT
TRBD1	TRBJ2-3	TRBV2	NA	CASSEAPGQEQYF	TGTGCCAGCAGTGAAGCACCGGGACAGGAGCAGTATTTT
NA	TRBJ1-4	TRBV3-1/TRBV3-2	NA	CASSQSSRLSNEKLFF	TGTGCCAGCAGCCAAAGCTCCCGGCTGAGTAATGAAAAACTGTTTTTT
NA	TRBJ2-1	TRBV18	once	CASSPDPSSYNEQFF	TGTGCCAGCTCACCGGATCCGAGCTCCTACAATGAGCAGTTCTTC
NA	TRBJ2-1	TRBV3-1/TRBV3-2	NA	CASSQGKTVFEQFF	TGTGCCAGCAGCCAAGGGAAGACAGTTTTTGAGCAGTTCTTC
NA	TRBJ2-3	TRBV15	NA	CATSGERGGISTDTQYF	TGTGCCACCAGCGGAGAGAGAGGCGGCATTAGCACAGATACGCAGTATTTT
TRBD2	TRBJ2-2	TRBV10-3	NA	CATAPGLAGSGELFF	TGTGCCACGGCGCCGGGACTAGCGGGGTCCGGGGAGCTGTTTTTT